Listed below are T cell receptor beta chains from one sample, sequenced in a study of shared clonotypes between healthy human individuals. The data were produced by immunoSEQ multiplex PCR, yet TCRdb's version contains in-frame clones alone and is incomplete. Of 1,500,000 or so clones listed, 97% to 99% were seen once; the top ten hold about 0.34%. The sample was naive CD4+ T cells sorted from blood. Every receptor here comes from a man aged 30 to 39 in good health. Each CDR3 is given with its conserved first and last residue. A D gene is named only where the DNA matches it firmly.

D	V	J	CDR3
NA	TRBV5-4	TRBJ2-2	CASSLDSRDTGELFF
TRBD1	TRBV11-3	TRBJ2-3	CASSRQGSTDTQYF
NA	TRBV7-2	TRBJ1-3	CASSLAAPGLYF
TRBD2	TRBV9	TRBJ2-1	CASSAHPLAGVNNEQFF
TRBD2	TRBV10-1	TRBJ2-5	CASSPAGLAGGGTQYF
TRBD2	TRBV5-1	TRBJ2-3	CASSLGASGRAPDTQYF
NA	TRBV5-6	TRBJ2-7	CASSHDPFYEQYF
TRBD1	TRBV5-6	TRBJ2-4	CASSLERGPGIQYF
TRBD2	TRBV6-1	TRBJ2-5	CASRLTSGGETQYF
TRBD2	TRBV18	TRBJ2-1	CASSPNLAGAKDEQFF
NA	TRBV5-1	TRBJ2-3	CASSVSSSTDTQYF
NA	TRBV5-1	TRBJ2-4	CASSFGGGDKNIQYF
NA	TRBV10-2	TRBJ2-7	CASSESMGYRTYEQYF
NA	TRBV7-8	TRBJ2-1	CASSLGREAGNNEQFF
TRBD2	TRBV7-6	TRBJ2-5	CASSLGASGRAAYETQYF
NA	TRBV29-1	TRBJ2-1	CSVEAPLTGSSYNEQFF
NA	TRBV7-9	TRBJ2-1	CASSSPGANEQFF
NA	TRBV5-1	TRBJ2-1	CASSLDLGDEQFF
NA	TRBV7-2	TRBJ2-1	CASRITKSSYNEQFF
NA	TRBV5-1	TRBJ2-3	CASSLARDGITDTQYF
TRBD1	TRBV5-1	TRBJ2-3	CASQSGTGTFDTQYF
NA	TRBV6-5	TRBJ2-1	CASSYSRYNEQFF
TRBD1	TRBV29-1	TRBJ2-1	CSGTQGFGYEQFF
TRBD1	TRBV7-8	TRBJ2-3	CASSLGQGSDTQYF
NA	TRBV9	TRBJ1-1	CASSVRGNTEAFF
NA	TRBV11-2	TRBJ2-5	CASSPLGGVEKTQYF
TRBD1	TRBV27	TRBJ1-1	CASRRYPGQGSTEAFF
NA	TRBV5-4	TRBJ2-7	CASSPGQGPSYEQYF
NA	TRBV6-5	TRBJ2-1	CASRPPRGAGQFF
NA	TRBV29-1	TRBJ2-5	CSVEGSYQETQYF
NA	TRBV11-2	TRBJ2-1	CASSVSRNEQFF
NA	TRBV10-3	TRBJ1-2	CAISEFRGGYTF
TRBD2	TRBV4-1	TRBJ2-2	CASGGKGLGGTGELFF
TRBD1	TRBV7-9	TRBJ1-2	CASSPQGGYGYTF
NA	TRBV29-1	TRBJ2-5	CSVHYTLQETQYF